This TCR beta chain was observed in a study of spatial heterogeneity in lung cancer. TCRdb called the 5' RACE reads again in MiXCR, with one record for every CDR3 protein. Of approximately 12,000 distinct CDR3 sequences listed, over 9% are singletons. Time point of the sample: blood at routine non-recurrence follow-up after resection. The source was PBMCs, collected at follow-up. The origin of this receptor is a female donor with early-stage non-small cell lung cancer.

CDR3 amino acids: CASTGGLQGYTF. The DNA for the CDR3 is TGTGCCAGCACGGGGGGACTGCAAGGCTACACCTTC. The chain has TRBV28 and TRBJ1-2; maybe TRBD1 (5 bases). V lost 7 bases, J lost 8 bases, and 14 bases lay in between. Germline V gives CDR1 MDHEN, CDR2 SYDVKM. There are 12 residues in the CDR3.